One sample yielded the 21 T cell receptor beta chains listed below, sequenced in a study of shared clonotypes between healthy human individuals. Libraries were prepared by immunoSEQ multiplex PCR; TCRdb keeps only in-frame clonotypes and omits some of them. Of fewer than 850,000 clones listed, around 90% are singletons. Sample: memory CD8+ T cells from PBMCs. As to subset: CD45RO+ cells pooled with CCR7-negative TemRA cells. The receptors were sampled from a man aged 18 to 29 in good health. Some clones in this sample may be carry-over from other donors' samples.

This clone was counted once. The chain employs TRBV28 and TRBJ2-7, with D uncertain. The germline V gene encodes CDR1 MDHEN and CDR2 SYDVKM. V lost 5 bases and J lost 2, with 13 bases in between. The CDR3 has 14 amino acids. CDR3 protein: CASSQKDKAYEQYF. The CDR3 DNA reads TGTGCCAGCAGTCAAAAAGACAAAGCCTACGAGCAGTACTTC. The entire variable domain, with the rest obtained from reference TRBV28 and TRBJ2-7, is as follows: DVKVTQSSRYLVKRTGEKVFLECVQDMDHENMFWYRQDPGLGLRLIYFSYDVKMKEKGDIPEGYSVSREKKERFSLILESASTNQTSMYLCASSQKDKAYEQYFGPGTRLTVT.

The chain has TRBV7-6 and TRBJ2-1; D is tentatively TRBD1 or TRBD2 (6 bases each). Trimming removed 5 bases at V and 8 bases at J, with 22 bases between. This CDR3 spans 16 amino acids. CDR1 SGHVS and CDR2 FNYEAQ come from the germline V gene. The CDR3 DNA sequence: TGTGCCAGCAGCCCGACCCGGGGGCGGCTTGAAGATGAGCAGTTCTTC. Protein product: CASSPTRGRLEDEQFF.

V is TRBV29-1 and J is TRBJ2-5; D not resolved. The CDR3 is 10 amino acids. The V end was cut by 3 bases, the J end by 5 bases, with 4 bases between. Germline-derived CDR1 and CDR2 are SQVTM and ANQGSEA. Here the CDR3 DNA reads TGCAGCGTTGAGGGGGAGACCCAGTACTTC. Translated, it gives CSVEGETQYF.

The rearrangement links TRBV15 to TRBJ2-7; no clear D gene. The CDR3 length is 13 residues. In germline, CDR1 is LNHNV, CDR2 YYDKDF (reference sequence). Trimming left V 3 bases short and J 0 bases short, with 6 bases between. The CDR3 DNA reads as TGTGCCACCAGCAGCGACCACTCCTACGAGCAGTACTTC. Its protein is CATSSDHSYEQYF.

V usage is TRBV4-1 and J usage is TRBJ1-1; perhaps TRBD1 as D (5 bases). The length of the CDR3 is 14 residues. Germline lookup yields CDR1 MGHRA and CDR2 YSYEKL. V dropped 3 bases and J dropped 6 bases, with 14 bases sitting between them. CDR3 nucleotide sequence: TGCGCCAGCAGCCAGGCCCCGGGGGGTGCTGAAGCTTTCTTT. Translation: CASSQAPGGAEAFF.

The chain carries TRBV19 and TRBJ2-7; D unresolved. CDR1 LNHDA and CDR2 SQIVND come from the germline V gene (reference sequence). The V end lost 3 bases, the J end lost 0 bases, and 9 bases lay between the germline ends. There are 14 residues in the CDR3. In DNA, the CDR3 is TGTGCCAGTAGTATTTCACTGAGCTCCTACGAGCAGTACTTC. It specifies CASSISLSSYEQYF. Looking up the rest from reference TRBV19 and TRBJ2-7 gives the full variable domain: DGGITQSPKYLFRKEGQNVTLSCEQNLNHDAMYWYRQDPGQGLRLIYYSQIVNDFQKGDIAEGYSVSREKKESFPLTVTSAQKNPTAFYLCASSISLSSYEQYFGPGTRLTVT.

This clone is a singleton in its sample. This sequence joins TRBV7-6 and TRBJ2-3; 7 bases fit TRBD2. This CDR3 region has 17 residues. The germline CDR1 and CDR2 sequences are SGHVS and FNYEAQ. V dropped 4 bases and J dropped 0; count of bases not matched to a gene: 10. CDR3 nucleotide sequence: TGTGCCAGCAGCTCCAAGGCGGGAGACTCAAGCACAGATACGCAGTATTTT. As protein: CASSSKAGDSSTDTQYF.

This clone has a handful of counts. DNA of the CDR3: TGTGCCAGTAGTGGACTAACCACTGAAGCTTTCTTT. Residues: CASSGLTTEAFF. The rearrangement links TRBV19 to TRBJ1-1; D remains unclear. This CDR3 spans 12 amino acids. V was cut by 5 bases and J by 4 bases, with 8 bases left in between. Per germline, CDR1 LNHDA and CDR2 SQIVND (reference sequence).

Turning to this clone: Other DNA sequences of this sample code for an identical CDR3. The chain employs TRBV6-5 and TRBJ2-2; D unclear. The CDR3 spans 13 residues. CDR1 is MNHEY, CDR2 SVGAGI, per germline. V shed 0 bases and J shed 1 base, with 0 bases lying between them. The CDR3 here is CASSYSNTGELFF. CDR3 DNA: TGTGCCAGCAGTTACTCGAACACCGGGGAGCTGTTTTTT.

The V call is TRBV5-4, the J call TRBJ1-1; no firm D call. The CDR3 length is 13 residues. The V gene's germline CDR1 is SGHNT and CDR2 YYREEE (reference sequence). The V gene lost 5 bases and the J gene lost 4 bases, with 12 bases spanning the gap. CDR3 coding DNA: TGTGCCAGCAGTGGCGGCTCGGGCACTGAAGCTTTCTTT. Its translation is CASSGGSGTEAFF.

The table lists this clone with a count of one. This chain joins TRBV28 and TRBJ2-5, with 10 nucleotides matching TRBD2. Germline V lookup: CDR1 MDHEN, CDR2 SYDVKM. Trimming took 10 bases from V and 1 from J; bases not matched to a gene: 12. The CDR3 has 16 residues. This chain's CDR3 is CATRGGSGRTQETQYF. The CDR3, as DNA: TGTGCCACCCGGGGTGGTAGCGGGAGGACCCAAGAGACCCAGTACTTC.

The V gene is TRBV30, the J gene TRBJ1-6; TRBD1 might be the D (5 bases). Germline loops: CDR1 GTSNPN, CDR2 SVGIG (reference sequence). V shed 0 bases and J shed 7 bases, with 16 bases lying between them. This CDR3 region has 16 residues. The CDR3 sequence: CAWSVLEGFRNSPLHF. CDR3 nucleotides: TGTGCCTGGAGTGTCCTGGAGGGGTTTAGGAATTCACCCCTCCACTTT.

This clone was counted only a few times. The CDR3 protein is CASSAARSGTPNDEQYF. CDR3 bases: TGTGCCAGTAGTGCTGCACGCTCCGGGACGCCGAACGACGAGCAGTACTTC. This rearrangement joins TRBV19 to TRBJ2-7; perhaps D is TRBD1 or TRBD2 (5 bases each). V lost 5 bases and J 5 bases, leaving 25 bases between the germline ends. The germline V gene encodes CDR1 LNHDA and CDR2 SQIVND (reference sequence). This CDR3 has 17 amino acids.

V is TRBV9 and J is TRBJ2-7; no reliable D call. The germline V gene encodes CDR1 SGDLS and CDR2 YYNGEE. V was shortened by 0 bases and J by 1 base, with 14 bases between the two germline ends. This CDR3 region has 16 residues. Here the CDR3 reads CASSVGVVTGSYEQYF. CDR3 coding DNA: TGTGCCAGCAGCGTAGGCGTTGTGACGGGTTCCTACGAGCAGTACTTC.

This sequence joins TRBV13 and TRBJ2-3, with 10 bases fitting TRBD1. After removal of 4 bases from V and 6 bases from J, the junction contained 10 bases not matched to a gene. Germline V lookup: CDR1 PRHDT, CDR2 FYEKMQ (reference sequence). This CDR3 is 16 amino acids long. CDR3 sequence reads: CASSYAGTGVSDTQYF. DNA for the CDR3: TGTGCCAGCAGCTACGCCGGGACAGGGGTTTCCGATACGCAGTATTTT.

CDR3 amino acids: CASSLRGADSLTGTEAFF. Here the CDR3 DNA reads TGTGCCAGCAGTTTACGGGGGGCGGATTCCTTGACGGGTACTGAAGCTTTCTTT. The chain joins TRBV28 to TRBJ1-1; TRBD1 is a possible D gene (6 bases). V was trimmed by 2 bases and J by 5 bases, leaving 24 bases between them. The CDR3 is 18 residues long. Germline V CDR1 and CDR2: MDHEN, SYDVKM.

The rearrangement uses TRBV11-2 and TRBJ2-5, with 7 bases that match TRBD2. The J call is uncertain, as TRBJ2-7 better fits the DNA end. The CDR3 loop spans 12 amino acids. Looked up from germline, CDR1 is SGHAT and CDR2 is FQNNGV. CDR3 DNA: TGTGCCAGCAGGGGAGGGCCCAACGAGCAGTACTTC. Its translation: CASRGGPNEQYF.

The CDR3 DNA sequence: TGTGCCAGCGGAGAAGGCAATCAGCCCCAGCATTTT. Protein: CASGEGNQPQHF. V and J are TRBV13 and TRBJ1-5; no clear D gene. Germline assignment: CDR1 PRHDT and CDR2 FYEKMQ (reference sequence). This CDR3 has 12 amino acids. V was clipped by 8 bases and J by 2 bases, with 7 bases between them.

This chain uses TRBV5-6 with TRBJ2-3, with D possibly being TRBD1 or TRBD2 (6 bases each). Trimming removed 3 bases at V and 5 bases at J, with 25 bases between. There are 18 residues in the CDR3. The germline gives CDR1 SGHDT, CDR2 YYEEEE. As DNA, the CDR3 is TGTGCCAGCAGCTGGGGGGCCCCGGCGGGGTCAAAGGTAGATACGCAGTATTTT. Protein: CASSWGAPAGSKVDTQYF.

J is TRBJ1-1 and V is TRBV6-6; D remains unclear. CDR3 length: 16 amino acids. The V gene's germline CDR1 is MNHNY and CDR2 SVGAGI (reference sequence). Trimming shortened V by 2 bases and J by 7 bases, and 20 bases separated the two germline ends. CDR3 amino acids: CASSYRPGSSTGEAFF. The CDR3, as DNA: TGTGCCAGCAGTTACAGGCCTGGGTCCTCAACGGGTGAAGCTTTCTTT.

This chain connects TRBV11-2 to TRBJ1-5; 9 bases match TRBD1. Germline CDR1 is SGHAT and CDR2 is FQNNGV. J lost 1 base, V lost 5 bases, and 9 bases had no gene match. The length of the CDR3 is 17 residues. CDR3 in amino acids: CASSQGTGLNSNQPQHF. DNA of the CDR3: TGTGCCAGCAGCCAAGGGACAGGGCTAAACAGCAATCAGCCCCAGCATTTT.